These 29 T cell receptor beta chains were all obtained from the same sample, sequenced in a study of PD-L1 blockade in urothelial cancer. Method: immunoSEQ multiplex PCR; TCRdb's copy keeps in-frame clones and lacks some. The sample contains tens of thousands of clones, about four fifths of which appear only once. The time point: peripheral blood 6 weeks after treatment start. The sample here was PBMCs, taken around atezolizumab (anti-PD-L1) treatment. These receptors came from a man in his 70s with urothelial cancer.

The CDR3, as DNA: TGTGCCAGCAAATCGGGTTCAGGGGGCGGGTACGAGCAGTACTTC. This translates into CASKSGSGGGYEQYF. The rearrangement uses TRBV6-5 and TRBJ2-7, with TRBD1 matching over 8 bases. This CDR3 contains 15 residues. Germline V gene sequence: CDR1 MNHEY, CDR2 SVGAGI. After removal of 7 bases from V and 4 bases from J, the junction contained 12 bases not matched to a gene.

This sequence joins TRBV18 and TRBJ1-6; perhaps TRBD1 as D (6 bases). The CDR3 extends over 16 amino acids. Germline CDR1 KGHSH, CDR2 LQKENI. V shed 2 bases and J shed 0 bases, with 8 bases lying between them. In nucleotides, the CDR3 is TGTGCCAGCTCACCAAGGGGGAGCTCCTATAATTCACCCCTCCACTTT. It encodes CASSPRGSSYNSPLHF.

V gene TRBV4-3 combines with J gene TRBJ2-1; 8 nucleotides match TRBD1. CDR1 is LGHNA, CDR2 YSLEER, per germline. The CDR3 loop spans 16 amino acids. Trimming cost V 4 bases and J 4 bases; bases outside gene matches: 9. This chain's CDR3 is CASSLLAGGSYNEQFF. The DNA of the CDR3 is TGCGCCAGCAGCCTTCTGGCAGGGGGCTCGTACAATGAGCAGTTCTTC.

The J gene is TRBJ2-2, the V gene TRBV5-1, with 7 bases fitting TRBD2. CDR1 and CDR2 from the germline V gene are SGHRS and YFSETQ. This CDR3 has 16 amino acids. The trim removed 0 bases at V and 2 bases at J, leaving 4 bases unmatched. The CDR3 bases are TGCGCCAGCAGCTTGGCGGGGAGGGGTAACACCGGGGAGCTGTTTTTT. It encodes CASSLAGRGNTGELFF.

The J gene is TRBJ2-6, the V gene TRBV27; possible D gene TRBD2, 5 bases. The ends were cut back, 8 bases at V and 4 bases at J, with 15 bases in the middle. The CDR3 loop spans 15 amino acids. In germline, CDR1 is MNHEY, CDR2 SMNVEV (reference sequence). The CDR3 protein is CASGSRTGGANVLTF. The CDR3 DNA reads TGTGCCAGCGGGTCTCGGACGGGAGGGGCCAACGTCCTGACTTTC.

V gene TRBV27 combines with J gene TRBJ1-1; D call uncertain. Trimming cost V 2 bases and J 1 base, with 8 bases left between them. The CDR3 contains 14 residues. CDR1 is MNHEY, CDR2 SMNVEV, per germline (reference sequence). The DNA for the CDR3 is TGTGCCAGCAGTTTAACAGAGAAGAACACTGAAGCTTTCTTT. As protein: CASSLTEKNTEAFF.

The rearrangement uses TRBV7-3 and TRBJ2-3; TRBD2 matches 7 bases. Trimming removed 2 bases from V and 4 bases from J; junction bases left unmatched: 3. The length of the CDR3 is 14 residues. Germline lookup yields CDR1 SGHTA and CDR2 FQGTGA. The CDR3 coding sequence is TGTGCCAGCAGCTTAGCGGGAGTATCAGATACGCAGTATTTT. Encoded protein: CASSLAGVSDTQYF.

The sample holds a few counts of this clone. This sequence joins TRBV11-3 and TRBJ2-3; no firm D call. Germline CDR1 SGHNT, CDR2 YENEEA. Trimming left V 7 bases short and J 0 bases short, with 14 bases between. The CDR3 length is 15 residues. The DNA for the CDR3 is TGTGCCAGCACTACCCTTAGCAGTAGCACAGATACGCAGTATTTT. It encodes CASTTLSSSTDTQYF.

J is TRBJ2-3 and V is TRBV11-2, with D possibly being TRBD2 (6 bases). Deletions cut 3 bases from V and 1 base from J, with 11 bases between. Germline assignment: CDR1 SGHAT and CDR2 FQNNGV. This CDR3 comprises 15 residues. As DNA, the CDR3 is TGTGCCAGCAGCTTTGCGGGGACCCGCACAGATACGCAGTATTTT. Translating gives CASSFAGTRTDTQYF.

This clone was seen only once. V is TRBV7-2 and J is TRBJ2-1, with TRBD2 matching over 8 bases. This CDR3 is built from 14 residues. The J segment lost 7 bases and the V segment lost 2 bases, leaving 4 bases of the junction unmatched. Germline V gene lookup returns CDR1 SGHTA and CDR2 FQGNSA. The CDR3 DNA sequence: TGTGCCAGCAGCTTACCGGGGGGGCCGAATGAGCAGTTCTTC. It translates to CASSLPGGPNEQFF.

For the CDR3, the DNA is TGCAGCGTGGGAGAGACAGGGGGCATAGGCTACACCTTC. Translation: CSVGETGGIGYTF. J is TRBJ1-2 and V is TRBV29-1; 10 nucleotides match TRBD1. Germline loops: CDR1 SQVTM, CDR2 ANQGSEA. V dropped 6 bases and J dropped 8; count of bases not matched to a gene: 9. The CDR3 is made up of 13 amino acids.

This rearrangement joins TRBV6-5 to TRBJ1-2, with a tentative D call TRBD1 (6 bases). The germline V and J ends were trimmed by 4 bases and 13 bases, with 16 bases remaining between them. This CDR3 contains 12 residues. Germline lookup yields CDR1 MNHEY and CDR2 SVGAGI. In DNA form, the CDR3 reads TGTGCCAGCAGTTTAAGGGGGGGTAGAAGCACCTTC. Amino acid sequence: CASSLRGGRSTF.

CDR3 DNA sequence: TGTGCCAGTACTAATCGGGGCACAGATACGCAGTATTTT. Its translation: CASTNRGTDTQYF. The rearrangement joins TRBV19 to TRBJ2-3; no reliable D call. CDR3 size: 13 residues. Trimming pared 7 bases from V and 1 base from J, leaving 9 bases between. CDR1 and CDR2 (germline): LNHDA, SQIVND (reference sequence).

The chain uses TRBV5-6 and TRBJ2-2; 8 nucleotides match TRBD2. This CDR3 comprises 14 residues. From germline, CDR1 is SGHDT and CDR2 YYEEEE. The junction had 3 bases not matched to a gene; V was cut back by 2 bases and J by 6 bases. The DNA of the CDR3 is TGTGCCAGCAGCTTAAGCGGGGGAGCCGGGGAGCTGTTTTTT. Translating it yields CASSLSGGAGELFF.

V usage is TRBV2 and J usage is TRBJ1-5, with D possibly TRBD1 on 5 matching bases. The CDR3 is 20 residues long. The V and J ends lost 6 bases and 0 bases respectively, with 27 bases between them. Germline V gene lookup returns CDR1 SNHLY and CDR2 FYNNEI. The chain's CDR3 is CASRPGGAEMIRDSNQPQHF. In DNA, the CDR3 is TGTGCCAGCAGACCCGGCGGGGCGGAAATGATTCGGGATAGCAATCAGCCCCAGCATTTT. Filled out from reference TRBV2 and TRBJ1-5, the complete variable domain reads EPEVTQTPSHQVTQMGQEVILRCVPISNHLYFYWYRQILGQKVEFLVSFYNNEISEKSEIFDDQFSVERPDGSNFTLKIRSTKLEDSAMYFCASRPGGAEMIRDSNQPQHFGDGTRLSIL.

A single count supports this clone. V and J are TRBV28 and TRBJ2-4; tentative D call: TRBD2 (6 bases). CDR1 MDHEN and CDR2 SYDVKM come from the germline V gene. V was cut by 6 bases and J by 1 base, with 7 bases left in between. This CDR3 has 13 residues. CDR3 coding DNA: TGTGCCAGCAGGGGGGGTGCCAAAAACATTCAGTACTTC. Amino acids: CASRGGAKNIQYF.

The chain joins TRBV9 to TRBJ2-7, with 11 positions matching TRBD2. The V and J ends lost 4 bases and 4 bases, in that order; junction bases with no gene match: 7. The CDR3 consists of 15 residues. In germline, CDR1 is SGDLS, CDR2 YYNGEE. CDR3 sequence reads: CASSPLASGRYEQYF. CDR3 sequence (DNA): TGTGCCAGCAGCCCGCTCGCTAGCGGGAGGTACGAGCAGTACTTC.

This clone has only a few counts. The chain joins TRBV7-9 to TRBJ1-2; possible D gene TRBD1, 5 bases. There are 15 residues in the CDR3. V gave up 5 bases and J gave up 4 bases, with 17 bases separating them. The V gene's germline CDR1 is SEHNR and CDR2 FQNEAQ (reference sequence). CDR3 amino acids: CASSPTLGGGYGYTF. CDR3 in DNA: TGTGCCAGCAGCCCCACTCTCGGGGGGGGCTATGGCTACACCTTC.

This rearrangement joins TRBV28 to TRBJ2-7, with a weak D call TRBD2 (5 bases). V was trimmed by 6 bases and J by 4 bases, leaving 10 bases between them. The CDR3 is made up of 12 amino acids. Germline CDR1 MDHEN, CDR2 SYDVKM. CDR3 protein: CASSLAGYEQYF. In DNA, the CDR3 is TGTGCCAGCAGCCTAGCAGGTTACGAGCAGTACTTC.

This chain uses TRBV7-2 with TRBJ1-1; tentative D call: TRBD1 (6 bases). The germline V gene encodes CDR1 SGHTA and CDR2 FQGNSA. This CDR3 spans 14 amino acids. Trimming left V 2 bases short and J 5 bases short, with 12 bases between. The CDR3 region is CASSLKGEGTEAFF. DNA of the CDR3: TGTGCCAGCAGCTTAAAGGGGGAAGGTACTGAAGCTTTCTTT.

The chain recombines TRBV6-1 with TRBJ2-2, with TRBD1 identical over 11 bases. V trimming: 4 bases; J trimming: 6 bases; junction bases outside the gene matches: 4. CDR3 length equals 15 residues. CDR1 is MNHNS and CDR2 is SASEGT in the germline V gene. CDR3 coding DNA: TGTGCCAGCAGTGGGGACAGGGGGTACCCCGGGGAGCTGTTTTTT. It is translated as CASSGDRGYPGELFF.

V and J are TRBV25-1 and TRBJ2-7; tentatively, D is TRBD1 (5 bases). In germline, CDR1 is MGHDK, CDR2 SYGVNS. CDR3 length equals 13 residues. Trimming took off 11 bases at V and 1 base at J, with 15 bases between the two ends. The CDR3 loop is CAPPEQGSYEQYF. The CDR3 coding sequence is TGTGCCCCACCGGAGCAGGGATCCTACGAGCAGTACTTC.

This chain joins TRBV25-1 and TRBJ2-2, with TRBD1 identical over 8 bases. This CDR3 is built from 15 residues. Germline V gene data show CDR1 as MGHDK and CDR2 as SYGVNS. Unmatched junction bases numbered 3, after V lost 6 bases and J lost 0 bases. The CDR3 region is CASSVQGANTGELFF. As DNA, the CDR3 is TGTGCCAGCAGCGTACAGGGGGCGAACACCGGGGAGCTGTTTTTT.

This clone was counted a few times. The chain recombines TRBV2 with TRBJ2-7, with 9 bases aligning to TRBD1. Germline V lookup: CDR1 SNHLY, CDR2 FYNNEI. V was pared by 6 bases and J by 4 bases, with 7 bases of the junction left unmatched. This CDR3 spans 14 amino acids. CDR3 loop: CASRDRGRGYEQYF. DNA of the CDR3: TGTGCCAGCAGGGACAGGGGCCGCGGGTACGAGCAGTACTTC. Together with reference TRBV2 and TRBJ2-7, the CDR3 gives the full variable domain: EPEVTQTPSHQVTQMGQEVILRCVPISNHLYFYWYRQILGQKVEFLVSFYNNEISEKSEIFDDQFSVERPDGSNFTLKIRSTKLEDSAMYFCASRDRGRGYEQYFGPGTRLTVT.

The rearrangement links TRBV4-2 to TRBJ2-1, with 7 bases matching TRBD1. Unmatched junction bases numbered 9, after V lost 0 bases and J lost 7 bases. Germline V lookup: CDR1 LGHNA, CDR2 YNFKEQ. The CDR3 has 16 residues. The CDR3 loop is CASSQESGQILNEQFF. CDR3 sequence (DNA): TGTGCCAGCAGCCAAGAGTCGGGACAGATCCTTAATGAGCAGTTCTTC.

The chain is built from TRBV6-6 and TRBJ2-3; unclear D gene. Germline CDR1 MNHNY, CDR2 SVGAGI (reference sequence). V dropped 5 bases and J dropped 0 bases, with 15 bases sitting between them. This CDR3 is 16 amino acids long. As DNA, the CDR3 is TGTGCCAGCAGTCTGACTCACCGTGCTAGCACAGATACGCAGTATTTT. This encodes CASSLTHRASTDTQYF.

This clone was found a few times. The chain joins TRBV6-1 to TRBJ1-1; tentative D call: TRBD1 (6 bases). V was trimmed by 7 bases and J by 8 bases, leaving 20 bases between them. CDR1 and CDR2 (germline): MNHNS, SASEGT. The CDR3 is 14 residues long. CDR3 amino acids: CASTLFGQKAEAFF. DNA of the CDR3: TGTGCCAGCACGCTGTTCGGACAGAAAGCCGAAGCTTTCTTT.

V usage is TRBV9 and J usage is TRBJ1-2; a possible D gene is TRBD1 (5 bases). This CDR3 is 11 amino acids long. With 5 bases removed from V and 8 bases from J, the gap between germline ends came to 10 bases. In germline, CDR1 is SGDLS, CDR2 YYNGEE. The CDR3 reads CASSAQGGYTF. The CDR3 DNA reads as TGTGCCAGCAGTGCCCAGGGAGGCTACACCTTC.

V usage is TRBV29-1 and J usage is TRBJ2-4; a possible D gene is TRBD2 (6 bases). This CDR3 has 11 amino acids. Trimming took 6 bases from V and 4 from J, leaving 7 bases between them. The germline V gene has CDR1 SQVTM and CDR2 ANQGSEA. The CDR3 region has the DNA TGCAGCGTGGAGGGGAAAAACATTCAGTACTTC. It translates to CSVEGKNIQYF.